This T cell receptor beta chain derives from a study of T-cell memory formation after mild COVID-19. Whole-study context: Largely, the TCR clusters proved donor specific. Study-wide results and limits: CD4+ contracting clones lay mainly in CM and EM, CD8+ ones in EMRA. Pre-infection memory showed some responding clones, and this suggested that cross-reactive memory joined.

To note about this clonotype: Its specificity is not known.

There are 17 residues in the CDR3. Unmatched junction bases numbered 9, after V lost 5 bases and J lost 5 bases. Germline V CDR1 and CDR2: SGHNT, YENEEA. A 5'RACE reaction primed in the constant segment made cDNA libraries of TCR alpha and TCR beta, and these carried sample barcodes and UMIs. One entry per CDR3 protein, called by TCRdb with MiXCR from the 5' RACE reads. The table has about 160,000 distinct CDR3 sequences, around 30% seen once; the top ten hold around 12%. The chain couples TRBV11-3 to TRBJ2-7; 16 bases match TRBD2. The TCR originated in an adult woman who had mild COVID-19 (a few samples of this study predate the infection). Cell type and time point are not known. The sample was PBMCs or a T cell subset sorted from them (not recorded which). CDR3 nucleotides: TGTGCCAGCAGCCCGGGACTAGCGGGAGGGCCTTTACACGAGCAGTACTTC. This sequence encodes CASSPGLAGGPLHEQYF.